This T cell receptor beta chain stems from a study of T cell repertoires in cytomegalovirus infection. Background on the study: Use of recently identified HLA-C-restricted and well-studied HLA-B-restricted CMV epitopes was part of the study.

One entry per CDR3 protein results from TCRdb running MiXCR on the reads. This table has about 830,000 distinct CDR3 sequences, approximately 32% appearing once. In the case of this clonotype: Its target is unknown.

Germline V gives CDR1 LGHDT, CDR2 YNNKEL (reference sequence). The CDR3 contains 13 residues. V was cut by 3 bases and J by 8 bases, with 13 bases left in between. The chain joins TRBV3-1 to TRBJ1-2; no clear D. This specimen was cultured CD8+ T cells from PBMCs, taken from culture after CMV antigen stimulation. The TCR was taken from a human donor in good health (CMV status not recorded). Some clones in this sample may be carry-over from other donors' samples. CDR3 residues: CASSQEWTQGYTF. Written as DNA, the CDR3 is TGTGCCAGCAGCCAGGAATGGACGCAAGGCTACACCTTC.